Below are 19 T cell receptor beta chains sequenced from a single sample in a study of T cell repertoires in cytomegalovirus infection. Via MiXCR, TCRdb re-called the reads, giving one row per CDR3 protein. The sample records about 140,000 distinct CDR3 sequences, approximately 5.9% being singletons. Specimen: PBMCs. These TCRs come from a human donor in good health (CMV status not recorded). Some clones in this sample may be carry-over from other donors' samples.

This clonotype was recorded at least ten times. The chain carries TRBV7-9 and TRBJ2-3; 8 positions agree with TRBD1. After removal of 10 bases from V and 4 bases from J, the junction contained 10 bases not matched to a gene. The length of the CDR3 is 14 residues. The germline CDR1 and CDR2 sequences are SEHNR and FQNEAQ (reference sequence). The CDR3: CATPGQVDPDTQYF. The CDR3 coding sequence is TGTGCCACCCCGGGACAGGTCGACCCAGATACGCAGTATTTT.

This clonotype has a count of ten or more. The genes are TRBV7-9 and TRBJ2-2; D perhaps matches TRBD2 (5 bases). The CDR3 totals 14 residues. Germline loops: CDR1 SEHNR, CDR2 FQNEAQ (reference sequence). V was shortened by 4 bases and J by 5 bases, with 11 bases between the two germline ends. The CDR3 protein is CASSSGRETGELFF. CDR3 DNA sequence: TGTGCCAGCAGCTCAGGTCGGGAAACCGGGGAGCTGTTTTTT. The full variable domain, its missing parts supplied by reference TRBV7-9 and TRBJ2-2, is DTGVSQNPRHKITKRGQNVTFRCDPISEHNRLYWYRQTLGQGPEFLTYFQNEAQLEKSRLLSDRFSAERPKGSFSTLEIQRTEQGDSAMYLCASSSGRETGELFFGEGSRLTVL.

The chain joins TRBV20-1 to TRBJ2-5, with TRBD2 matching 11 bases. There are 15 residues in the CDR3. Unmatched junction bases numbered 4, after V lost 1 base and J lost 3 bases. Looked up from germline, CDR1 is DFQATT and CDR2 is SNEGSKA (reference sequence). In DNA form, the CDR3 reads TGCAGTGCTAGAGCCCCACTAGCGGGGGAAGAGACCCAGTACTTC. This gives the protein CSARAPLAGEETQYF.

The CDR3 DNA is TGTGCCAGCAGCCAAGAAATGGGGACTAGGCGGGATACGCAGTATTTT. It is translated as CASSQEMGTRRDTQYF. V and J are TRBV4-2 and TRBJ2-3; 8 nucleotides line up with TRBD2. V shed 0 bases, J shed 6 bases, and the junction held 8 bases outside the gene matches. The CDR3 runs to 16 residues. CDR1 LGHNA and CDR2 YNFKEQ come from the germline V gene.

This clonotype was counted at least ten times. V is TRBV7-2 and J is TRBJ2-2; D might be TRBD2 (6 bases). This CDR3 contains 16 residues. Germline CDR1 SGHTA, CDR2 FQGNSA. V was shortened by 7 bases and J by 1 base, with 16 bases between the two germline ends. The CDR3 sequence: CASTPRGTQNTGELFF. DNA for the CDR3: TGTGCCAGCACCCCCCGCGGGACGCAGAACACCGGGGAGCTGTTTTTT.

This clonotype was seen many times. CDR3 amino acids: CAISLSELQDTEAFF. Here the CDR3 DNA reads TGTGCCATCAGTTTGTCCGAGTTACAGGACACTGAAGCTTTCTTT. V usage is TRBV10-3 and J usage is TRBJ1-1; possibly TRBD1 for D (5 bases). This CDR3 has 15 amino acids. Trimming removed 5 bases at V and 3 bases at J, with 16 bases between. The V gene's germline CDR1 is ENHRY and CDR2 SYGVKD.

There are a few counts of this clonotype. The chain recombines TRBV7-2 with TRBJ2-2; 11 nucleotides line up with TRBD2. CDR1 and CDR2 (germline): SGHTA, FQGNSA. The length of the CDR3 is 15 residues. J was trimmed by 7 bases and V by 5 bases; bases with no gene match: 6. The CDR3 bases are TGTGCCAGCAGCAGTAGCGGGGGGGCGTACGGGGAGCTGTTTTTT. As protein: CASSSSGGAYGELFF.

This clonotype was counted many times. The V call is TRBV7-9, the J call TRBJ2-1; 7 bases are shared with TRBD2. After removal of 4 bases from V and 7 bases from J, the junction contained 10 bases not matched to a gene. The CDR3 is made up of 15 amino acids. Looked up from germline, CDR1 is SEHNR and CDR2 is FQNEAQ (reference sequence). The CDR3 DNA is TGTGCCAGCAGCTACCTCGTGGCGGGGGTGAATGAGCAGTTCTTC. Protein: CASSYLVAGVNEQFF.

Points on this clonotype: A much more abundant neighbour one base away suggests this may be a read error. V gene TRBV20-1 combines with J gene TRBJ2-3; 11 positions match TRBD2. CDR3 length: 17 amino acids. Germline V lookup: CDR1 DFQATT, CDR2 SNEGSKA (reference sequence). This CDR3 reads CSAPPYGTSGLGDMQYF. Written as DNA, the CDR3 is TGCAGTGCCCCCCCCTACGGGACTAGCGGCCTGGGGGATATGCAGTATTTT.

This clonotype has only a few counts. The CDR3 bases are TGTGCCAGCAGTCGGACAGGGGAAGAGACCCAGTACTTC. This sequence encodes CASSRTGEETQYF. V is TRBV28 and J is TRBJ2-5; 9 bases are shared with TRBD1. The length of the CDR3 is 13 residues. The V gene's germline CDR1 is MDHEN and CDR2 SYDVKM. With V trimmed by 5 bases and J by 3 bases, 1 base remained unmatched.

The chain employs TRBV7-3 and TRBJ2-7, with D perhaps TRBD1 or TRBD2 (5 bases each). Trimming shortened V by 2 bases and J by 6 bases, and 14 bases separated the two germline ends. This CDR3 region has 14 residues. The germline gives CDR1 SGHTA, CDR2 FQGTGA. The CDR3 spells CASSLGGPLGEQYF. CDR3 bases: TGTGCCAGCAGCTTAGGGGGACCTCTGGGCGAGCAGTACTTC.

This clonotype was counted ten times or more. V usage is TRBV29-1 and J usage is TRBJ2-5, with D perhaps matching TRBD2 (6 bases). The germline CDR1 and CDR2 sequences are SQVTM and ANQGSEA. Between the trimmed V and J ends, which lost 5 bases and 2 bases, there was a span of 9 bases. The length of the CDR3 is 12 residues. The CDR3 reads CSVMGLQETQYF. CDR3 in DNA: TGCAGCGTTATGGGACTTCAAGAGACCCAGTACTTC.

In its sample, this clonotype was seen many times. V and J are TRBV6-1 and TRBJ2-1; D remains unclear. Deletions cut 1 base from V and 4 bases from J, with 5 bases between. The CDR3 is made up of 13 amino acids. CDR1 and CDR2 from the germline V gene are MNHNS and SASEGT. CDR3 nucleotide sequence: TGTGCCAGCAGTGAAGGGCAGTACAATGAGCAGTTCTTC. Residues: CASSEGQYNEQFF.

This clonotype has a count of ten or more. V and J are TRBV6-1 and TRBJ1-6, with TRBD1 identical over 7 bases. The CDR3 is made up of 17 amino acids. The V gene's germline CDR1 is MNHNS and CDR2 SASEGT. V was pared by 0 bases and J by 9 bases, with 11 bases of the junction left unmatched. The CDR3 is CASSEAQGQILPSPLHF. CDR3 sequence (DNA): TGTGCCAGCAGTGAAGCGCAGGGACAGATTCTCCCTTCACCCCTCCACTTT.

In regard to this clonotype: A single base separates this from a much larger clone, so it may be a read error. The chain joins TRBV15 to TRBJ2-1; D may match TRBD1 or TRBD2 (5 bases each). Trimming took off 0 bases at V and 8 bases at J, with 11 bases between the two ends. Per the germline V gene, CDR1 is LNHNV and CDR2 is YYDKDF (reference sequence). The CDR3 has 14 amino acids. The CDR3 sequence is CATSRDVGDDEQFF. CDR3 sequence (DNA): TGTGCCACCAGCAGAGATGTCGGGGACGATGAGCAGTTCTTC.

This clonotype was detected many times. The V call is TRBV7-9, the J call TRBJ1-6; no definite D call. The CDR3 extends over 15 amino acids. The germline gives CDR1 SEHNR, CDR2 FQNEAQ (reference sequence). The V and J ends lost 4 bases and 0 bases respectively, with 7 bases between them. The CDR3, as DNA: TGTGCCAGCAGCTCGGGAGTCTCCTATAATTCACCCCTCCACTTT. Translating gives CASSSGVSYNSPLHF.

The chain employs TRBV19 and TRBJ2-7; 8 bases map to TRBD1. Trimming at V came to 6 bases and at J to 3 bases, leaving 10 bases not matched to a gene. CDR1 LNHDA and CDR2 SQIVND come from the germline V gene (reference sequence). This CDR3 contains 15 residues. CDR3 amino acids: CASRIKDRVVYEQYF. The CDR3 nucleotides read TGTGCCAGTAGGATTAAGGACAGGGTTGTCTACGAGCAGTACTTC.

This clonotype was found many times. The chain couples TRBV7-9 to TRBJ1-1, with TRBD1 matching 7 bases. V lost 5 bases to trimming and J lost 4 bases; unmatched junction nucleotides: 4. This CDR3 spans 13 amino acids. Germline V gene lookup returns CDR1 SEHNR and CDR2 FQNEAQ (reference sequence). The CDR3 DNA reads as TGTGCCAGCAGCCAAAGGGACAGCACTGAAGCTTTCTTT. Its protein is CASSQRDSTEAFF.

This clonotype has ten or more counts. The CDR3 region is CASRGQGGTGNQPQHF. CDR3 nucleotide sequence: TGTGCCAGTAGAGGACAGGGAGGTACCGGCAATCAGCCCCAGCATTTT. V gene TRBV19 combines with J gene TRBJ1-5; 8 nucleotides agree with TRBD1. CDR1 and CDR2 from the germline V gene are LNHDA and SQIVND (reference sequence). The V segment lost 6 bases and the J segment 2 bases; nucleotides outside the gene matches: 9. There are 16 residues in the CDR3.